Listed below are T cell receptor beta chains from one sample, sequenced in a study of blood T cell repertoires in COVID-19. Method: immunoSEQ multiplex PCR; TCRdb's copy keeps in-frame clones and lacks some. The sample lists 200,000 to 300,000 clones; roughly 77% were seen once. The sequencing input was peripheral blood. These receptors came from a woman older than 75 with acute or convalescent COVID-19. CDR3s include the opening cysteine and the closing phenylalanine or tryptophan. D genes are given only for firm matches. Part of the rows lack a size; the others show once, few, many or a class for expanded clones.

v_call	j_call	clone_size	d_call	cdr3_aa	cdr3_nt
TRBV18	TRBJ2-2	-	-	CASSPASTGELFF	TGTGCCAGCTCACCAGCTAGCACCGGGGAGCTGTTTTTT
TRBV29-1	TRBJ1-2	-	-	CSVETGPTAGGYTF	TGCAGCGTTGAAACCGGACCCACGGCGGGTGGCTACACCTTC
TRBV6-5	TRBJ1-4	-	-	CASSSGAGNEKLFF	TGTGCCAGCAGTTCAGGGGCCGGTAATGAAAAACTGTTTTTT
TRBV7-9	TRBJ2-1	few	-	CASSLDGNEQFF	TGTGCCAGCAGCTTAGACGGGAATGAGCAGTTCTTC
TRBV28	TRBJ1-5	-	-	CASTPPKGAQHF	TGTGCCAGCACCCCGCCCAAGGGGGCCCAGCATTTT
TRBV7-9	TRBJ1-6	-	TRBD1	CASSTTDRGYNSPLHF	TGTGCCAGCAGCACTACGGACAGGGGGTATAATTCACCCCTCCACTTT
TRBV6-1	TRBJ1-4	-	-	CASSDRWGGAGEKLFF	TGTGCCAGCAGTGATCGATGGGGCGGGGCGGGTGAAAAACTGTTTTTT
TRBV19	TRBJ2-7	few	TRBD2	CASSSSGTSGSYEQYF	TGTGCCAGTAGTAGCTCCGGGACTAGCGGCTCCTACGAGCAGTACTTC
TRBV5-4	TRBJ2-4	once	TRBD1	CASSTGQGAPYIQYF	TGTGCCAGCAGCACCGGACAGGGGGCGCCATACATTCAGTACTTC
TRBV10-3	TRBJ1-1	-	TRBD1	CAISEYPIRDSSMNTEAFF	TGTGCCATCAGTGAGTACCCTATTCGGGACAGCTCTATGAACACTGAAGCTTTCTTT
TRBV5-3	TRBJ1-6	-	-	CARSRFLLDSPLHF	TGTGCCAGAAGCCGGTTCCTCTTGGATTCACCCCTCCACTTT
TRBV6-5	TRBJ1-2	-	TRBD1	CASRYRPGQGTGYTF	TGTGCCAGCAGATACCGTCCGGGACAGGGGACGGGCTACACCTTC
TRBV6-4	TRBJ2-2	-	TRBD2	CASSGTSGGTGELFF	TGTGCCAGCAGCGGGACTAGCGGGGGAACCGGGGAGCTGTTTTTT
TRBV19	TRBJ2-3	-	TRBD1	CASSGQGITDTQYF	TGTGCCAGTAGTGGACAGGGGATCACAGATACGCAGTATTTT
TRBV5-4	TRBJ2-1	-	-	CASRAGAPTNEQFF	TGTGCCAGCAGGGCTGGGGCCCCTACCAATGAGCAGTTCTTC
TRBV5-1	TRBJ1-2	-	TRBD1	CASSSSGGSNYGYTF	TGCGCCAGCAGCTCGTCAGGGGGCTCCAACTATGGCTACACCTTC
TRBV7-9	TRBJ2-7	-	-	CASSLDQWSEQYF	TGTGCCAGCAGCTTAGATCAGTGGAGCGAGCAGTACTTC
TRBV7-2	TRBJ1-6	-	-	CASSLVSGINSPLHF	TGTGCCAGCAGCTTAGTCTCAGGGATCAATTCACCCCTCCACTTT
TRBV28	TRBJ1-2	-	TRBD1	CASSTTGGGFGYTF	TGTGCCAGCAGTACAACAGGGGGCGGGTTTGGCTACACCTTC
TRBV2	TRBJ2-4	few	TRBD1	CASSERTGNGKNIQYF	TGTGCCAGCAGTGAACGGACAGGGAACGGCAAAAACATTCAGTACTTC
TRBV5-5	TRBJ1-1	-	-	CASSLGQIFTEAFF	TGTGCCAGCAGCTTGGGACAGATTTTCACTGAAGCTTTCTTT
TRBV19	TRBJ2-4	few	TRBD1	CASSIGDRGRGGIQYF	TGTGCCAGTAGTATAGGGGACAGGGGGCGCGGGGGCATTCAGTACTTC
TRBV10-3	TRBJ2-5	-	-	CAISEEGLHVAETQYF	TGTGCCATCAGTGAGGAAGGACTCCACGTTGCGGAGACCCAGTACTTC
TRBV5-1	TRBJ1-2	-	-	CASSPSSNYGYTF	TGCGCCAGCAGCCCCTCCTCTAACTATGGCTACACCTTC
TRBV11-3	TRBJ2-2	-	-	CASSLQMTGELFF	TGTGCCAGCAGCCTCCAGATGACCGGGGAGCTGTTTTTT
TRBV4-3	TRBJ1-3	-	-	CASSAKQGSSGNTIYF	TGCGCCAGCAGCGCTAAGCAGGGGAGCTCTGGAAACACCATATATTTT
TRBV5-1	TRBJ2-2	-	-	CASSLTLQGRTGELFF	TGCGCCAGCAGCCTAACATTACAGGGTCGGACCGGGGAGCTGTTTTTT
TRBV2	TRBJ1-4	-	TRBD1	CASSSLQGANEKLFF	TGTGCCAGCAGTTCGCTACAGGGGGCTAATGAAAAACTGTTTTTT
TRBV6-2/TRBV6-3	TRBJ1-2	-	TRBD1	CASSYSLGTANYGYTF	TGTGCCAGCAGTTACTCCCTAGGGACAGCTAACTATGGCTACACCTTC
TRBV2	TRBJ2-1	-	TRBD2	CASSETPSGRKNEQFF	TGTGCCAGCAGTGAAACCCCTAGCGGGAGAAAGAATGAGCAGTTCTTC
TRBV3-1/TRBV3-2	TRBJ2-1	few	TRBD2	CASSQGGLAVYNEQFF	TGTGCCAGCAGCCAAGGGGGACTAGCGGTTTACAATGAGCAGTTCTTC
TRBV6-5	TRBJ1-1	-	TRBD1	CASRQGPNTEAFF	TGTGCCAGCAGACAGGGGCCGAACACTGAAGCTTTCTTT
TRBV7-2	TRBJ2-7	few	-	CASSLGRGSYEQYF	TGTGCCAGCAGCTTAGGCCGCGGATCCTACGAGCAGTACTTC
TRBV5-1	TRBJ2-1	few	-	CASSLSLATSYNEQFF	TGCGCCAGCAGCTTGTCCCTAGCGACTTCCTACAATGAGCAGTTCTTC
TRBV6-1	TRBJ1-5	-	-	CASSERGQGGHQPQHF	TGTGCCAGCAGTGAACGGGGCCAGGGAGGGCATCAGCCCCAGCATTTT
TRBV2	TRBJ2-2	-	-	CASSEQGGPNTGELFF	TGTGCCAGCAGTGAGCAAGGAGGGCCGAACACCGGGGAGCTGTTTTTT
TRBV5-4	TRBJ2-5	-	TRBD1	CASSLAGGGETQYF	TGTGCCAGCAGCTTGGCAGGGGGTGGGGAGACCCAGTACTTC
TRBV11-2	TRBJ2-7	once	-	CASSLGDYEQYF	TGTGCCAGCAGCCTCGGAGACTACGAGCAGTACTTC
TRBV6-4	TRBJ1-5	-	TRBD1	CASSDSILRDSDQPQHF	TGTGCCAGCAGTGACTCGATTTTGCGGGACAGTGATCAGCCCCAGCATTTT
TRBV5-4	TRBJ1-2	-	-	CASSLGSGMIYGYTF	TGTGCCAGCAGCTTGGGGTCCGGGATGATATATGGCTACACCTTC
TRBV4-3	TRBJ2-2	-	-	CASSQALGVGELFF	TGCGCCAGCAGCCAAGCCCTAGGGGTTGGGGAGCTGTTTTTT
TRBV9	TRBJ2-4	-	TRBD2	CASSIRDVSGIQGIQYF	TGTGCCAGCAGCATCCGGGATGTTAGCGGGATTCAGGGCATTCAGTACTTC
TRBV20-1	TRBJ2-5	-	-	CSAGRETQYF	TGCAGTGCGGGCAGAGAGACCCAGTACTTC